This entry concerns a single T cell receptor (beta chain). Antigen unknown. The sample is drawn from a study of Graves' ophthalmopathy and Graves' hyperthyroidism. Broader study findings: Blood also contained most of the expanded thyroid clonotypes above 0.001 frequency.

The V and J ends lost 9 bases and 0 bases, in that order; junction bases with no gene match: 17. Germline V CDR1 and CDR2: SEHNR, FQNEAQ (reference sequence). The CDR3 runs 20 residues. The sequenced template was RNA, covering the TCR beta CDR3 region. HTBI primers primed a first-round RT-PCR, and a second-round multiplex PCR followed. Using its own MiXCR run on the multiplex PCR reads, TCRdb lists one record per CDR3 protein. The sample has almost 750,000 distinct CDR3 sequences, roughly two fifths seen once; the top ten hold roughly 45%. Ophthalmopathy donors were characterized by moderate-to-severe activity, CAS of at least 3, NOSPECS of at least 4, and duration under 3 months.

The source is an adult man with Graves' ophthalmopathy. Sequenced input: peripheral blood. V is TRBV7-9 and J is TRBJ2-6, with 10 bases lining up with TRBD2. This CDR3 is CASRTSGTYEQYSGANVLTF. The CDR3 DNA is TGTGCCAGTCGGACTAGCGGAACCTACGAGCAGTACTCTGGGGCCAACGTCCTGACTTTC.